This entry concerns a single T cell receptor beta chain. Sequencing used immunoSEQ multiplex PCR; TCRdb keeps in-frame clones, though not all of them. This sample yields about 24,000 clones, of which around 88% are seen a single time; approximately 3% belongs to the top ten. This CDR3 has 13 amino acids. Germline V gene sequence: CDR1 KGHSH, CDR2 LQKENI. V dropped 2 bases and J dropped 5 bases, with 10 bases sitting between them. This sample was taken from a study of PD-L1 blockade in urothelial cancer. The TCR comes from a man in his forties or fifties with urothelial cancer. The source was PBMCs, collected around atezolizumab (anti-PD-L1) treatment. The chain has TRBV18 and TRBJ2-7; D gene unclear. CDR3 region: CASSPMAGHEQYF. The CDR3 DNA sequence: TGTGCCAGCTCACCAATGGCTGGCCACGAGCAGTACTTC.